This T cell receptor (beta chain) was identified in a study of shared clonotypes between healthy human individuals. Trimming stripped 0 bases from V and 2 bases from J, with 12 bases between. This CDR3 is built from 16 residues. The germline V gene encodes CDR1 SGHRS and CDR2 YFSETQ. Unsorted PBMC replicate PCRs drew on about 280 ng DNA, representing approximately 30,000 T cell genomes. Here immunoSEQ multiplex PCR was the method, and the copy in TCRdb shows in-frame clones only, minus some. The table lists about half a million clones, around 74% of them singletons. V is TRBV5-1 and J is TRBJ2-1; D call uncertain. This sequence originates from a middle-aged woman in good health. Some clones in this sample may be carry-over from other donors' samples. Sequencing was done on a sample of PBMCs. The CDR3 reads CASSLDGANAYNEQFF. The CDR3 DNA reads TGCGCCAGCAGCTTGGATGGCGCGAACGCCTACAATGAGCAGTTCTTC. The whole variable domain, remainder taken from reference TRBV5-1 and TRBJ2-1, is KAGVTQTPRYLIKTRGQQVTLSCSPISGHRSVSWYQQTPGQGLQFLFEYFSETQRNKGNFPGRFSGRQFSNSRSEMNVSTLELGDSALYLCASSLDGANAYNEQFFGPGTRLTVL.